Shown below are 10 T cell receptor beta chains from a single sample sequenced in a study of circulating and synovial CD4+ cells in juvenile arthritis. Sequencing was performed with immunoSEQ multiplex PCR; in TCRdb, only in-frame clones are kept and a portion is missing. The sample lists 25,000 to 35,000 clones, about 93% occurring once. Sequenced: CD4+ T cells from blood. The source is a human donor with juvenile idiopathic arthritis.

This clone is a singleton in its sample. The rearrangement uses TRBV29-1 and TRBJ2-7, with 8 bases lining up with TRBD1. J was trimmed by 3 bases and V by 2 bases; bases with no gene match: 0. Per the germline V gene, CDR1 is SQVTM and CDR2 is ANQGSEA. CDR3 length: 12 amino acids. The CDR3 region has the DNA TGCAGCGTTGAAACAGGGGGCTACGAGCAGTACTTC. As protein: CSVETGGYEQYF.

V gene TRBV27 combines with J gene TRBJ2-1; 11 nucleotides line up with TRBD2. J gave up 0 bases and V 6 bases, and 7 bases lay outside the gene matches. Germline-derived CDR1 and CDR2 are MNHEY and SMNVEV (reference sequence). This CDR3 spans 17 amino acids. The CDR3 here is CASRTLLAGGSYNEQFF. Here the CDR3 DNA reads TGTGCCAGCAGGACACTCCTAGCGGGAGGCTCCTACAATGAGCAGTTCTTC.

The gene calls are TRBV4-1 and TRBJ2-6; perhaps TRBD2 as D (6 bases). This CDR3 is 17 amino acids long. Germline values: CDR1 MGHRA, CDR2 YSYEKL. Trimming stripped 5 bases from V and 2 bases from J, with 16 bases between. The CDR3 DNA follows: TGCGCCAGCAGCTATCCCGCTTGGGGGGCTGGGGCCAACGTCCTGACTTTC. Translation gives CASSYPAWGAGANVLTF.

The J gene is TRBJ2-7, the V gene TRBV5-4; 11 positions agree with TRBD2. CDR1 and CDR2 from the germline V gene are SGHNT and YYREEE (reference sequence). With 10 bases clipped from V and 2 bases from J, the junction kept 8 bases outside the gene matches. The CDR3 extends over 14 amino acids. CDR3 sequence reads: CAGSISGRAYEQYF. The CDR3 DNA reads TGTGCCGGATCAATTAGCGGGAGGGCCTACGAGCAGTACTTC.

The CDR3, as DNA: TGTGCCAGCAGTCCAGAGGGAGTGGGTGGCTATGGCTACACCTTC. This encodes CASSPEGVGGYGYTF. The chain recombines TRBV27 with TRBJ1-2; D uncertain. The V gene's germline CDR1 is MNHEY and CDR2 SMNVEV (reference sequence). The V end was cut by 5 bases, the J end by 4 bases, with 17 bases between. This CDR3 has 15 amino acids.

The chain uses TRBV7-3 and TRBJ2-2, with D unclear. The CDR3 totals 14 residues. V was clipped by 5 bases and J by 1 base, with 8 bases between them. Germline assignment: CDR1 SGHTA and CDR2 FQGTGA. The CDR3 DNA reads TGTGCCAGCAGCCTCAACATGAACACCGGGGAGCTGTTTTTT. It encodes CASSLNMNTGELFF.

This clone was observed a single time. Here the CDR3 DNA reads TGTGCCAGCAAGAGACAGTCCCATGAAAAACTGTTTTTT. It yields the protein CASKRQSHEKLFF. The chain employs TRBV27 and TRBJ1-4, with TRBD1 as a possible D gene (5 bases). V lost 7 bases, J lost 6 bases, and 12 bases lay in between. CDR1 and CDR2 from the germline V gene are MNHEY and SMNVEV (reference sequence). CDR3 length: 13 amino acids.

The J gene is TRBJ1-5, the V gene TRBV11-2; D is unresolved. Per the germline V gene, CDR1 is SGHAT and CDR2 is FQNNGV. This CDR3 is built from 13 residues. V dropped 3 bases and J dropped 3 bases, with 6 bases sitting between them. DNA of the CDR3: TGTGCCAGCAGCTTGGGCCCCAATCAGCCCCAGCATTTT. This codes for CASSLGPNQPQHF.

The gene calls are TRBV9 and TRBJ1-1; 9 bases map to TRBD1. V was clipped by 0 bases and J by 6 bases; unmatched bases: 6. There are 15 residues in the CDR3. Germline CDR1 is SGDLS and CDR2 is YYNGEE. The DNA of the CDR3 is TGTGCCAGCAGCGTAGCCGGGACAGGGAGTGCTGAAGCTTTCTTT. It yields the protein CASSVAGTGSAEAFF.

The chain recombines TRBV11-2 with TRBJ2-1; no clear D. CDR3 length: 15 residues. V was trimmed by 0 bases and J by 1 base, leaving 7 bases between them. Germline V lookup: CDR1 SGHAT, CDR2 FQNNGV. The CDR3 is CASSLDRSSYNEQFF. The CDR3, as DNA: TGTGCCAGCAGCTTAGATCGGTCGTCCTACAATGAGCAGTTCTTC.